This TCR beta chain is drawn from a study of cytomegalovirus exposure and HLA in healthy donors. This clone has a handful of counts. The antigen is undetermined. Both 60 Vbeta primers and 13 Jbeta primers went into the PCR. TCRdb's copy holds only in-frame clones and misses some; the assay was immunoSEQ multiplex PCR. The profile shows approximately 120,000 clones, 70% to 75% of them singletons. Germline CDR1 and CDR2: MNHNS and SASEGT. V was clipped by 6 bases and J by 7 bases, with 7 bases between them. The CDR3 runs 11 residues. Notes on the study in general: A later analysis linked about 17,000 TCR beta sequences to HLA alleles at 0.05 false discovery rate.

The chain combines TRBV6-1 with TRBJ2-1; perhaps TRBD2 as D (5 bases). The TCR originated in a man in his thirties or forties in good health and CMV-seronegative. The sequenced sample was PBMCs. The CDR3 DNA sequence: TGTGCCAGCAGGACGGGGAATGAGCAGTTCTTC. It codes for CASRTGNEQFF.